This TCR beta chain was recorded in a study of cytomegalovirus exposure and HLA in healthy donors. Study context: As an earlier analysis found, roughly 170 million T cells yielded about 120 million unique TCR beta sequences. General study findings and limits: Associated with HLA alleles at 0.05 false discovery rate in a later analysis were some 16,000 TCR beta sequences.

Primers included in the PCR were 60 Vbeta and 13 Jbeta primers. Sequencing was performed with immunoSEQ multiplex PCR; in TCRdb, only in-frame clones are kept and a portion is missing. Of about 160,000 clones in the sample, roughly 77% are singletons; the top ten hold under 2%. All the people who gave samples were healthy bone marrow donors. V gave up 2 bases and J gave up 3 bases, with 8 bases separating them. The CDR3 extends over 13 amino acids. Germline lookup yields CDR1 MNHEY and CDR2 SVGAGI. A remark on this clone: Antigen specificity is unknown.

The rearrangement joins TRBV6-5 to TRBJ2-7, with D unresolved. This receptor was obtained from a woman under 30 in good health and CMV-seronegative. The sample consisted of PBMCs. CDR3 DNA: TGTGCCAGCAGTTACGAGGTCAGCTACGAGCAGTACTTC. Protein product: CASSYEVSYEQYF.